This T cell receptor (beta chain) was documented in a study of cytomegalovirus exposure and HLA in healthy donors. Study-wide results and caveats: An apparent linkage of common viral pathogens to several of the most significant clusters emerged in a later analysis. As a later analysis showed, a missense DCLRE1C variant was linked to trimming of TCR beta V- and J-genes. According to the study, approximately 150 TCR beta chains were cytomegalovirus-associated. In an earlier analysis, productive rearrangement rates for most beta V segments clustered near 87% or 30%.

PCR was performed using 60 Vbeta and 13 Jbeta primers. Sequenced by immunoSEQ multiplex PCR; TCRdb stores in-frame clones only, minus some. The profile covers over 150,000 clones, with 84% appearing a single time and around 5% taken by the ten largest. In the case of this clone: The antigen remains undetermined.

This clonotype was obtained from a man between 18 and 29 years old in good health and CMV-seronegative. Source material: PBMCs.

CDR3 sequence: CASSSDRGHNEQFF. In nucleotides, the CDR3 is TGCGCCAGCAGCTCGGACAGGGGACACAATGAGCAGTTCTTC. V is TRBV5-1 and J is TRBJ2-1, with 9 bases identical to TRBD1. The J segment lost 5 bases and the V segment lost 3 bases, leaving 3 bases of the junction unmatched. The V gene's germline CDR1 is SGHRS and CDR2 YFSETQ. The CDR3 is 14 amino acids.